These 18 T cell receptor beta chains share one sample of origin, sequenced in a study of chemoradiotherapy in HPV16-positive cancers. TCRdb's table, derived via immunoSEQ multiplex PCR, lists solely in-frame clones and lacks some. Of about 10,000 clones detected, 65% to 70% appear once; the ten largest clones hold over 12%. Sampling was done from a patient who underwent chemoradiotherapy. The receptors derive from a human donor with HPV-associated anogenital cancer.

CDR3 sequence reads: CAAWLRGDSQETQYF. CDR3 coding DNA: TGTGCCGCCTGGCTGCGGGGGGACAGCCAAGAGACCCAGTACTTC. V gene TRBV11-2 combines with J gene TRBJ2-5, with D perhaps TRBD2 (8 bases). The CDR3 runs 15 residues. CDR1 is SGHAT, CDR2 FQNNGV, per germline. Trimming left V 11 bases short and J 1 base short, with 20 bases between. Full variable domain (remainder filled in from reference TRBV11-2 and TRBJ2-5): EAGVAQSPRYKIIEKRQSVAFWCNPISGHATLYWYQQILGQGPKLLIQFQNNGVVDDSQLPKDRFSAERLKGVDSTLKIQPAKLEDSAVYLCAAWLRGDSQETQYFGPGTRLLVL.

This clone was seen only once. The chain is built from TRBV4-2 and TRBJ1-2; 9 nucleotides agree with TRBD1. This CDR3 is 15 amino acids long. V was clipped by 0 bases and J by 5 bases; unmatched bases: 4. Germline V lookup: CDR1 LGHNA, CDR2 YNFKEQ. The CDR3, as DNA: TGTGCCAGCAGCCAAGACAACAGGGGGCTGTATGGCTACACCTTC. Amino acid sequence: CASSQDNRGLYGYTF.

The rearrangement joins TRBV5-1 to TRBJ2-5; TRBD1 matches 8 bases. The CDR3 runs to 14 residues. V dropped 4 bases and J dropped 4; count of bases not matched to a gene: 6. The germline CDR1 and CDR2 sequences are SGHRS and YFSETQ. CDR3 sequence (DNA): TGCGCCAGCAGCACTGGACAGGGTAGAGAGACCCAGTACTTC. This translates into CASSTGQGRETQYF.

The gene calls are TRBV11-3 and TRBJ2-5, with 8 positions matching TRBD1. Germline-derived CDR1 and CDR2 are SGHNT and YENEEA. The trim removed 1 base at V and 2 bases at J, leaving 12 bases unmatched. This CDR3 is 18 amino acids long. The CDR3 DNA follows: TGTGCCAGCAGCTTAGGTGAAAGAGTGACAGGGGAGCAAGAGACCCAGTACTTC. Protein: CASSLGERVTGEQETQYF.

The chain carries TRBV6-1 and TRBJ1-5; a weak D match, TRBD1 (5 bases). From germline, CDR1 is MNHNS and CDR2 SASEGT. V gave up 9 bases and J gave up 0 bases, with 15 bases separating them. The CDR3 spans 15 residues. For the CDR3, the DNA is TGTGCCAGTGATCCGGGGACCTATAGCAATCAGCCCCAGCATTTT. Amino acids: CASDPGTYSNQPQHF.

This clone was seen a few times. CDR3: CASSYGPQGFNYGYTF. Here the CDR3 DNA reads TGTGCCAGCAGTTATGGCCCCCAGGGATTTAACTATGGCTACACCTTC. The chain links TRBV27 to TRBJ1-2; D might be TRBD1 (5 bases). Germline V gives CDR1 MNHEY, CDR2 SMNVEV (reference sequence). The CDR3 covers 16 residues. Trimming shortened V by 4 bases and J by 1 base, and 16 bases separated the two germline ends.

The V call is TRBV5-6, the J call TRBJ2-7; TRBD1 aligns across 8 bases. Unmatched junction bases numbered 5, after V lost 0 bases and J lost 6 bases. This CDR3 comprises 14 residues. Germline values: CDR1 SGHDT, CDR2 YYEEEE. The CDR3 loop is CASSLDRGTSEQYF. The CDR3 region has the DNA TGTGCCAGCAGCTTGGACAGGGGGACCAGCGAGCAGTACTTC.

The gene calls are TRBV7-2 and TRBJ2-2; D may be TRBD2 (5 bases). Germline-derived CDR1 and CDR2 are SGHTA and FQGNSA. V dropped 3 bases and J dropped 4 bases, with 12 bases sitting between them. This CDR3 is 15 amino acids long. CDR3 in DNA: TGTGCCAGCAGCTTGGCCGGGAACCCCACCGGGGAGCTGTTTTTT. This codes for CASSLAGNPTGELFF.

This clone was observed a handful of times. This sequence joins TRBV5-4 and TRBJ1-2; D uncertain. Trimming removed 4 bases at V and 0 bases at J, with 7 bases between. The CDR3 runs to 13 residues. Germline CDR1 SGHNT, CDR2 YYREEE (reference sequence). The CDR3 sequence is CASSHEANYGYTF. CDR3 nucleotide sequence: TGTGCCAGCAGCCATGAAGCTAACTATGGCTACACCTTC.

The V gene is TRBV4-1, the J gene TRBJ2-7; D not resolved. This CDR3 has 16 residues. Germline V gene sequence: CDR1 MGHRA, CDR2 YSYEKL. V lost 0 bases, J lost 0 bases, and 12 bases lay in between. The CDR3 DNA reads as TGCGCCAGCAGCCAAGAAGACCTACTTGGCTCCTACGAGCAGTACTTC. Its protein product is CASSQEDLLGSYEQYF.

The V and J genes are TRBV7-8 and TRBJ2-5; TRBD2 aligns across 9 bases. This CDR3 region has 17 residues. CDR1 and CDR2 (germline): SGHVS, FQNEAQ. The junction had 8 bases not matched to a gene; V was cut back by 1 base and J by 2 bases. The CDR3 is CASSLGLVAGDQETQYF. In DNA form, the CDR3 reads TGTGCCAGCAGCTTAGGGTTGGTAGCGGGGGATCAAGAGACCCAGTACTTC.

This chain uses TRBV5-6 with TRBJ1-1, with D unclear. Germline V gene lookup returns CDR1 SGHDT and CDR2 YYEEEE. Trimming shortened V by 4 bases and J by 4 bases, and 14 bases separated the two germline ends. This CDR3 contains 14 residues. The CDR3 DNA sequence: TGTGCCAGCAGCCAAAGGACGGGAGGCACTGAAGCTTTCTTT. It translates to CASSQRTGGTEAFF.

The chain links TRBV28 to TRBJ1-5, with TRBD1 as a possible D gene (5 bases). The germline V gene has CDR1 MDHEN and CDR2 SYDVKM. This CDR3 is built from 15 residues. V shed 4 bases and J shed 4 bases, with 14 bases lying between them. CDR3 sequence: CASSSREVRNQPQHF. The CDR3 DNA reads TGTGCCAGCAGTTCCAGGGAGGTTAGGAATCAGCCCCAGCATTTT.

The CDR3 DNA sequence: TGTGCCAGCAGCTCCAGGGACTCCCCAGATACGCAGTATTTT. Its translation: CASSSRDSPDTQYF. The chain has TRBV5-6 and TRBJ2-3; perhaps TRBD2 as D (6 bases). The CDR3 covers 14 residues. V lost 3 bases and J 4 bases, leaving 12 bases between the germline ends. Germline assignment: CDR1 SGHDT and CDR2 YYEEEE. Based on the CDR3 plus reference TRBV5-6 and TRBJ2-3, the full variable domain is DAGVTQSPTHLIKTRGQQVTLRCSPKSGHDTVSWYQQALGQGPQFIFQYYEEEERQRGNFPDRFSGHQFPNYSSELNVNALLLGDSALYLCASSSRDSPDTQYFGPGTRLTVL.

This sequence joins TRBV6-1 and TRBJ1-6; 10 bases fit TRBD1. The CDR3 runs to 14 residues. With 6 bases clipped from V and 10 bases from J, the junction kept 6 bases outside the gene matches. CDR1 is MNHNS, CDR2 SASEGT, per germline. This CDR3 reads CASRLGQGDSPLHF. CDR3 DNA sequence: TGTGCCAGCAGACTAGGACAGGGGGACTCACCCCTCCACTTT.

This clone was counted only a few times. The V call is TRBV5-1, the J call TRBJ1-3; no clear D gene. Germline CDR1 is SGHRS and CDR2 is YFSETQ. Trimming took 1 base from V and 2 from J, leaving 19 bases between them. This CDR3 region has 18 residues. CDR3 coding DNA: TGCGCCAGCAGCTTGCTGGGGTTTGGCTTAGAGCCTGGAAACACCATATATTTT. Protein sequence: CASSLLGFGLEPGNTIYF.

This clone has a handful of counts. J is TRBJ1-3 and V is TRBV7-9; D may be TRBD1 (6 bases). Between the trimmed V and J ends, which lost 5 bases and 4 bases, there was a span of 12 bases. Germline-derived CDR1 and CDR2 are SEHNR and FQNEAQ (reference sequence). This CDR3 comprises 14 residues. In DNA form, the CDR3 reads TGTGCCAGCAGCATAACAGGGTCGGGAAACACCATATATTTT. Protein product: CASSITGSGNTIYF.

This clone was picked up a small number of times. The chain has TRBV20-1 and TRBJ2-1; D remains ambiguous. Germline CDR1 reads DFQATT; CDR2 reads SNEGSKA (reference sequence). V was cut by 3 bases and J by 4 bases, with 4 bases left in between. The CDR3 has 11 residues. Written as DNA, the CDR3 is TGCAGTGCTAGCCTTTACAATGAGCAGTTCTTC. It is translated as CSASLYNEQFF.